This is a list of T cell receptor beta chains from one sample in a study of a mutant IDH1 vaccine in newly diagnosed glioma. Here immunoSEQ multiplex PCR was the method, and the copy in TCRdb shows in-frame clones only, minus some. The data hold roughly 45,000 clones, with around 85% observed a single time. Their antigens are not known. Sequencing used PBMCs, obtained from a glioma patient whose treatment included an IDH1 peptide vaccine. The receptors were sampled from a woman aged 18 to 35 with glioma. Some clones in this sample may be carry-over from other donors' samples. Each CDR3 is given with its conserved first and last residue. A D gene is named only where the DNA matches it firmly. The size field is filled for only some rows; it gives once, few, many or a size class.

clone_size	v_call	j_call	d_call	cdr3_nt	cdr3_aa
few	TRBV10-3	TRBJ2-7	TRBD2	TGTGCCATCAGGCCGGGACTAGCGGGGGCCCTCGACGAGCAGTACTTC	CAIRPGLAGALDEQYF
once	TRBV4-2	TRBJ1-2	TRBD1	TGTGCCAGCAGCCACTTCGTTGGTGGAACAGGGGCTAACTATGGCTACACCTTC	CASSHFVGGTGANYGYTF
-	TRBV14	TRBJ2-3	-	TGTGCCAGCAGCCGTCTGACAGGAACTAGCACAGATACGCAGTATTTT	CASSRLTGTSTDTQYF
-	TRBV27	TRBJ2-1	TRBD1	TGTGCCAGCAGTAGACAGGGGGCCTACAATGAGCAGTTCTTC	CASSRQGAYNEQFF
-	TRBV27	TRBJ1-1	TRBD1	TGTGCCAGCAGTCCCTGGCAGGGGGCTACGGCTGAAGCTTTCTTT	CASSPWQGATAEAFF
-	TRBV9	TRBJ2-7	TRBD2	TGTGCCAGCAGCGGTGGGGCGGGAGTGGACGAGCAGTACTTC	CASSGGAGVDEQYF
-	TRBV7-2	TRBJ1-2	-	TGTGCCAGCAGCCCCCAAAACAGCTATGGCTACACCTTC	CASSPQNSYGYTF
-	TRBV14	TRBJ1-1	-	TGTGCCAGCAGCCAAGTGTACACTGAAGCTTTCTTT	CASSQVYTEAFF
-	TRBV19	TRBJ1-2	-	TGTGCCAGTAGTATCGGGAGTAACTATGGCTACACCTTC	CASSIGSNYGYTF
-	TRBV4-3	TRBJ2-5	TRBD1	TGCGCCAGCAGCCAAGTGGCCCCGGGTGGGACAGGGGCGGAGACCCAGTACTTC	CASSQVAPGGTGAETQYF
-	TRBV11-3	TRBJ2-2	-	TGTGCCAGCAGCTTAGAGGCTAGCAGCGCGAACACCGGGGAGCTGTTTTTT	CASSLEASSANTGELFF
-	TRBV19	TRBJ1-2	TRBD1	TGTGCCAGTACCAGACAGGGGGAGGGCTATGGCTACACCTTC	CASTRQGEGYGYTF
once	TRBV27	TRBJ2-7	TRBD2	TGTGCCAGCAGTTTAGGGAGGGATCACTACGAGCAGTACTTC	CASSLGRDHYEQYF
-	TRBV5-6	TRBJ2-1	-	TGTGCCAGCAGCTTGGGGGTCTCCTACAATGAGCAGTTCTTC	CASSLGVSYNEQFF
-	TRBV21-1	TRBJ1-5	-	TGTGCCAGCAGAGGGGCAGGGGAAGTCCAGCCCCAGCATTTT	CASRGAGEVQPQHF
-	TRBV14	TRBJ2-7	-	TGTGCCAGCAGCCAAGCGCGGTACGAGCAGTACTTC	CASSQARYEQYF
-	TRBV6-1	TRBJ2-7	-	TGTGGGAGCAGGTCGATCTCCTACGAGCAGTACTTC	CGSRSISYEQYF
-	TRBV7-8	TRBJ1-2	-	TGTGCCAGCAGCTCCGGGGGCTATGGCTACACCTTC	CASSSGGYGYTF
-	TRBV11-2	TRBJ2-5	TRBD1	TGTGCCAGCAGAAACACAGGGGGCGGAGGGACCCAGTACTTC	CASRNTGGGGTQYF
-	TRBV6-4	TRBJ1-2	-	TGTGCCAGCAGTGACTCGAGTTGGGGACAAAGCTATGGCTACACCTTC	CASSDSSWGQSYGYTF
-	TRBV11-3	TRBJ2-7	-	TGTGCCAGCAGCTTAGTTCCAGGGCGCTACGAGCAGTACTTC	CASSLVPGRYEQYF
-	TRBV19	TRBJ2-7	-	TGTGCCAGTAGTATCGCGGCGAGCTCCTACGAGCAGTACTTC	CASSIAASSYEQYF
-	TRBV5-1	TRBJ1-2	-	TGCGCCAGCCGCTTCGAGGAGGGCAACTATGGCTACACCTTC	CASRFEEGNYGYTF
-	TRBV11-3	TRBJ2-4	-	TGTGCCAGCAGCGCACCGCGACAGGACCCATGGAACATTCAGTACTTC	CASSAPRQDPWNIQYF
-	TRBV7-7	TRBJ2-5	-	TGTGCTAGCAGCTTAGCCCCGGGAGATGAGACCCAGTACTTC	CASSLAPGDETQYF
-	TRBV5-1	TRBJ2-1	TRBD2	TGCGCCAGCAGATCCCGGACTAGCGGGGGGGGAGGCTCCTACAATGAGCAGTTCTTC	CASRSRTSGGGGSYNEQFF
-	TRBV6-5	TRBJ1-2	TRBD1	TGTGCCAGCCGCAGGGGGGTCGACTATGGCTACACCTTC	CASRRGVDYGYTF
-	TRBV5-1	TRBJ2-7	TRBD2	TGCGCCAGCAGCCCCCAATTAGCGGGAGGATCCTACGAGCAGTACTTC	CASSPQLAGGSYEQYF
-	TRBV6-1	TRBJ1-2	-	TGTGCCACCGGCCGCCCCAGGGTGGGTGGCTACACCTTC	CATGRPRVGGYTF
-	TRBV9	TRBJ2-1	TRBD2	TGTGCCAGCAGCGTAGGGGTAGCGGGGTCCAATGAGCAGTTCTTC	CASSVGVAGSNEQFF
-	TRBV5-1	TRBJ2-3	-	TGCGCCAGCAGCTTGGCCTATGCAGATACGCAGTATTTT	CASSLAYADTQYF
-	TRBV7-6	TRBJ2-1	-	TGTGCCAGCAGCTTAGCAGGGGTTGGCACGTATGAGCAGTTCTTC	CASSLAGVGTYEQFF
once	TRBV5-6	TRBJ2-5	-	TGTGCCAGCAGCCGGCAGGTGGGGGCCGACCAAGAGACCCAGTACTTC	CASSRQVGADQETQYF
-	TRBV25-1	TRBJ2-3	-	TGTGCCAGCGGACAGATCAGGGCCGGGGGCACAGATACGCAGTATTTT	CASGQIRAGGTDTQYF
few	TRBV27	TRBJ1-1	-	TGTGCCAGCAGCCTTGGTAGTAACACTGAAGCTTTCTTT	CASSLGSNTEAFF
-	TRBV29-1	TRBJ1-1	-	TGCAGCGTTGAAGGCAGGAGAGCGGTGCACACTGAAGCTTTCTTT	CSVEGRRAVHTEAFF
-	TRBV2	TRBJ2-3	-	TGTGCCAGCCTTCCCGTAGATACGCAGTATTTT	CASLPVDTQYF